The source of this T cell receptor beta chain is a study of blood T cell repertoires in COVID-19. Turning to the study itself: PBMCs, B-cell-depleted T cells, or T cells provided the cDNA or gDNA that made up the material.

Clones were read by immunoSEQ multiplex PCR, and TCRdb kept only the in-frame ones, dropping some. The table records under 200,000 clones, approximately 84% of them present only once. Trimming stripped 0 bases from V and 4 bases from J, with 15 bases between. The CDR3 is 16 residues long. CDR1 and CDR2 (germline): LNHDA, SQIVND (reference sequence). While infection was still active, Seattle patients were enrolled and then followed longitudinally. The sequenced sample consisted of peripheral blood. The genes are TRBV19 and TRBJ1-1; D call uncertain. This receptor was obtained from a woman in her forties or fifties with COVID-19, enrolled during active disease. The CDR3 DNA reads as TGTGCCAGTAGTATAGATCTATGGGCGGAGGTCACTGAAGCTTTCTTT. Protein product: CASSIDLWAEVTEAFF.